This TCR beta chain derives from a study of siplizumab effects on memory and regulatory T cells. Profiling relied on immunoSEQ multiplex PCR, and the TCRdb table lists in-frame clones only, not all of them. Among fewer than 80,000 clones, roughly 93% were seen once, and the ten largest hold around 5%. Findings and limits, study-wide: Left unconfirmed was the suppressive function of proliferating Tregs from siplizumab cultures.

About this clone: Its antigen is still unknown.

The length of the CDR3 is 15 residues. The V gene's germline CDR1 is MNHNS and CDR2 SASEGT. V was clipped by 7 bases and J by 5 bases; unmatched bases: 8. The sequence derives from a human donor in good health. This chain joins TRBV6-1 and TRBJ1-6; 7 bases are shared with TRBD1. The sample was CD8+ T cells sorted from blood. CDR3 DNA: TGTGCCAGCAATCAGGGGGTTTGGGATAATTCACCCCTCCACTTT. Translated: CASNQGVWDNSPLHF.